This T cell receptor (beta chain) was captured by sequencing in a study of metastatic and nonmetastatic thyroid tumors. TCRdb re-called the PCR reads with MiXCR. The sample lists about 6,200 clones, about 30% occurring once. Patients underwent thyroid surgery, and none had received any treatment before it. CDR3 length: 13 amino acids. CDR1 and CDR2 (germline): MNHEY, SMNVEV (reference sequence). The ends were cut back, 6 bases at V and 5 bases at J, with 14 bases in the middle. Sequenced material: adjacent normal tissue. This receptor was obtained from a female donor with papillary thyroid cancer or a benign thyroid nodule (not recorded which). Some clones in this sample may be carry-over from other donors' samples. V gene TRBV27 combines with J gene TRBJ2-7; D possibly corresponds to TRBD1 (6 bases). The CDR3 coding sequence is TGTGCCAGCAGAATTTCAGGGGACCACGAGCAGTACTTC. Encoded protein: CASRISGDHEQYF.